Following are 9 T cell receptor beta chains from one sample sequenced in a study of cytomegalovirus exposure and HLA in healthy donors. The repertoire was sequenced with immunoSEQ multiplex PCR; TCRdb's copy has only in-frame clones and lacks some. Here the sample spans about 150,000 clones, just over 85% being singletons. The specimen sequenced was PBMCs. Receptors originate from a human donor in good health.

The CDR3 sequence is CASSFWRHSTDTQYF. The CDR3 DNA is TGTGCCAGCAGTTTCTGGCGGCATAGCACAGATACGCAGTATTTT. The genes are TRBV28 and TRBJ2-3; D not resolved. The germline gives CDR1 MDHEN, CDR2 SYDVKM. The CDR3 has 15 amino acids. V was cut by 3 bases and J by 0 bases, with 10 bases left in between.

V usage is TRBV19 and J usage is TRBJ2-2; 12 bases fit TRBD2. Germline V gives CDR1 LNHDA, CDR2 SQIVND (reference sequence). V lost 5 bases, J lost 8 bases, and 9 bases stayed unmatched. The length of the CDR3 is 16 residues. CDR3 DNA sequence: TGTGCCAGTAGTTCCTCTAGCGGGAGGGCCCTTGGGGAGCTGTTTTTT. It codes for CASSSSSGRALGELFF.

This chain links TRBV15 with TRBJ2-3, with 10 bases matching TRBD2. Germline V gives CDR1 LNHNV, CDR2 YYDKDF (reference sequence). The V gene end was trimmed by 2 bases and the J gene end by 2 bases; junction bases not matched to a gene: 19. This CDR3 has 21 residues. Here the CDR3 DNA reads TGTGCCACCAGCAGACAGAGGTCCACAGCGGGAGGGATCGGGGTCACAGATACGCAGTATTTT. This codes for CATSRQRSTAGGIGVTDTQYF.

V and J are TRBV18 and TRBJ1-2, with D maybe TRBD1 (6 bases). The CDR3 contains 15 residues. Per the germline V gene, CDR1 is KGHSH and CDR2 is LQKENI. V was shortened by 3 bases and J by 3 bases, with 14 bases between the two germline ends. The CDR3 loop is CASSPLAQGYYGYTF. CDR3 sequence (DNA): TGTGCCAGCTCACCTCTCGCACAGGGCTACTATGGCTACACCTTC.

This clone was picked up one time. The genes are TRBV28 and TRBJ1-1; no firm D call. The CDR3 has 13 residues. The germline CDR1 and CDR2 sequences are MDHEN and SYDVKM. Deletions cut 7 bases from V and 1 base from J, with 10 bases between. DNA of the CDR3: TGTGCCAGCATCGTCCGGGGGAACACTGAAGCTTTCTTT. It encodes CASIVRGNTEAFF.

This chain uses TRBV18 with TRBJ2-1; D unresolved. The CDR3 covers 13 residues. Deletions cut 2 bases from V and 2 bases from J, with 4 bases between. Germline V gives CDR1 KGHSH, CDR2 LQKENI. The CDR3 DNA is TGTGCCAGCTCACCATCGGCCTACAATGAGCAGTTCTTC. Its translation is CASSPSAYNEQFF.

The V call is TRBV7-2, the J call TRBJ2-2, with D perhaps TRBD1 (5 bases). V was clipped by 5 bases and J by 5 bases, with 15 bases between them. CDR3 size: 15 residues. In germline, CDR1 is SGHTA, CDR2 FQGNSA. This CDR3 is CASSPYSRGTGELFF. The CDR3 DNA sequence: TGTGCCAGCAGCCCGTATTCTAGGGGAACCGGGGAGCTGTTTTTT.

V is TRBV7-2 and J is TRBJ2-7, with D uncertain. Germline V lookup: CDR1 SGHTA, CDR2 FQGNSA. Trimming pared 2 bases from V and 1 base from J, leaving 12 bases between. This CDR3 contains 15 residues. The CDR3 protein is CASSLTPFSSYEQYF. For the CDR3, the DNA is TGTGCCAGCAGCTTAACTCCTTTTTCTTCCTACGAGCAGTACTTC.

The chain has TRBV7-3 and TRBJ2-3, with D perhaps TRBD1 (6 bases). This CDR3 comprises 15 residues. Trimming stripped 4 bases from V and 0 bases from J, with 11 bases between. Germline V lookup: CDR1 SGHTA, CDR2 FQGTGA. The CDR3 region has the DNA TGTGCCAGCAGCTCCCAGGGGTATAGCACAGATACGCAGTATTTT. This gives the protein CASSSQGYSTDTQYF.